This T cell receptor beta chain comes out of a study of shared clonotypes between healthy human individuals. As for the study in general: Donors had three CD4 naive, three CD4 memory, two CD8 naive and one CD8 memory plate apiece.

Clones were sequenced by immunoSEQ multiplex PCR, and TCRdb holds only the in-frame ones, with some missing. This sample yields roughly 1 million clones, of which about 74% are seen a single time; roughly 1.5% belongs to the top ten. Within Nashville, Tennessee resided all donors, each a Caucasian adult. The origin of this receptor is a man between 18 and 29 years old in good health. The source material was memory CD4+ T cells sorted from blood. Described subset: CD45RA-negative fraction.

Here the CDR3 reads CASSHRPREQYF. DNA for the CDR3: TGTGCCAGCAGCCACCGTCCGCGTGAGCAGTACTTC. This chain joins TRBV11-2 and TRBJ2-7; D unclear. V shed 5 bases and J shed 7 bases, with 12 bases lying between them. The CDR3 spans 12 residues. Germline CDR1 and CDR2: SGHAT and FQNNGV. Full variable domain (outside the CDR3, taken from reference TRBV11-2 and TRBJ2-7): EAGVAQSPRYKIIEKRQSVAFWCNPISGHATLYWYQQILGQGPKLLIQFQNNGVVDDSQLPKDRFSAERLKGVDSTLKIQPAKLEDSAVYLCASSHRPREQYFGPGTRLTVT.